Detailed here is one T cell receptor beta chain. Antigen: not known. This entry comes from a study of graft-versus-host responses after intestinal transplantation. CDR1 and CDR2 from the germline V gene are MNHEY and SMNVEV (reference sequence). The V segment lost 2 bases and the J segment 7 bases; nucleotides outside the gene matches: 4. This CDR3 comprises 13 residues. Clones were sequenced by immunoSEQ multiplex PCR, and TCRdb holds only the in-frame ones, with some missing. The data contain about 120,000 clones, 85% to 95% of them singletons. This receptor was identified in a human donor who received an intestinal transplant. This chain uses TRBV27 with TRBJ1-2, with 7 positions matching TRBD1. Here the sequenced sample was unstimulated CD8+ T cells sorted from spleen or lymph node cells, taken before intestinal transplant. As DNA, the CDR3 is TGTGCCAGCAGTTTAGGACAGGCGTCTGGCTACACCTTC. It yields the protein CASSLGQASGYTF.